Here is one T cell receptor (beta chain) with its context. These data originate in a study of Ad26.COV2.S vaccination and SARS-CoV-2 variants. V shed 4 bases and J 4 bases; nucleotides not matched to a gene: 13. The V gene's germline CDR1 is SGHRS and CDR2 YFSETQ. The CDR3 is 16 residues long. Repertoires were generated with immunoSEQ multiplex PCR, while TCRdb's copy carries only in-frame clones and drops some. The sample holds about 350,000 clones, 80% to 90% seen once. As for treatment: roughly 19 received Ad26.COV2.S at low or high dose, single or two shots; several received placebo; per-sample allocation not given. At day 63 after the first vaccine or placebo injection, samples were drawn. Vaccination used an Ad26 vector expressing Wuhan-strain SARS-CoV-2 spike.

This specimen consisted of peripheral blood, obtained in a trial of Ad26.COV2.S vaccine versus placebo. This sequence joins TRBV5-1 and TRBJ2-7, with 8 nucleotides matching TRBD2. The TCR comes from a person aged 18-60 years who received the Ad26.COV2.S COVID-19 vaccine or a placebo. CDR3 in amino acids: CASSPKWTSSNYEQYF. The CDR3 region has the DNA TGCGCCAGCAGCCCCAAATGGACTAGCTCCAATTACGAGCAGTACTTC. Variable domain in full (rest from reference TRBV5-1 and TRBJ2-7): KAGVTQTPRYLIKTRGQQVTLSCSPISGHRSVSWYQQTPGQGLQFLFEYFSETQRNKGNFPGRFSGRQFSNSRSEMNVSTLELGDSALYLCASSPKWTSSNYEQYFGPGTRLTVT.